The TCR beta chain described here comes from a study of cytomegalovirus exposure and HLA in healthy donors. V lost 7 bases and J lost 4, with 22 bases in between. This CDR3 is 16 amino acids long. The V gene's germline CDR1 is MDHEN and CDR2 SYDVKM. PCR primers comprised 60 Vbeta and 13 Jbeta primers. Assay used: immunoSEQ multiplex PCR; TCRdb lists only in-frame clones, some missing. The sample has about 190,000 clones, approximately 77% seen once. The V gene is TRBV28, the J gene TRBJ2-5; maybe TRBD2 (6 bases). The TCR sequence derives from a man aged 35 to 55 in good health and CMV-seropositive. The sequencing input was PBMCs. This CDR3 reads CASTRGRLRRGETQYF. The CDR3 DNA sequence: TGTGCCAGCACCCGCGGACGACTCAGGAGGGGAGAGACCCAGTACTTC.